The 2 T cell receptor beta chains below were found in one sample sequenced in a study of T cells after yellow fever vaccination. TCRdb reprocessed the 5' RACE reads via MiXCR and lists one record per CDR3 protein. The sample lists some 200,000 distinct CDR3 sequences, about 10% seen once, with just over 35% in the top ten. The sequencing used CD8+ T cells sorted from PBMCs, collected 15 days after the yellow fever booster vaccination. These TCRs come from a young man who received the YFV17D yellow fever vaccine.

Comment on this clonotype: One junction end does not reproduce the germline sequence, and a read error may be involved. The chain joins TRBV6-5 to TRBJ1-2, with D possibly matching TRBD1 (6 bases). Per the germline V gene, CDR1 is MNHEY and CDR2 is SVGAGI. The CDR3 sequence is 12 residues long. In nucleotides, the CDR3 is TGTGCCAGCAGTTACTCCGGGGGGGACACTTACTTC. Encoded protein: CASSYSGGDTYF.

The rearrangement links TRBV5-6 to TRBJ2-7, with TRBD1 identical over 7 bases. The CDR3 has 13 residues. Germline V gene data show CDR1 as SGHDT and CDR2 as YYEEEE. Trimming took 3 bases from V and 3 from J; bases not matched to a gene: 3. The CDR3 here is CASSYGTDYEQYF. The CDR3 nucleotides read TGTGCCAGCAGCTACGGGACAGACTACGAGCAGTACTTC.